The source of this T cell receptor (beta chain) is a study of tumor-infiltrating lymphocytes in primary liver carcinoma. Overall study: Patients were both men and women, whose ages ran from 30 to 69 years. Every sample contained roughly 3.65 to 8 million productive TCRbeta reads, and these numbers were similar from one tissue type to another.

Study-wide findings and caveats: Tumor-adjacent and tumor-blood pairs overlapped less than tumor region pairs did.

Concerning this clonotype itself: Its antigen is undetermined.

The input was about 490 ng total RNA; TCR beta cDNA was made from it with a constant-region primer. Generation of the TCR beta libraries relied on three nested multiplex PCR rounds using slightly modified ARM-PCR. With TRBV1-TRBV30 forward primers and a C-beta reverse primer, the first two PCR rounds were run for approximately 10 cycles each. Via MiXCR, TCRdb re-called the multiplex PCR reads, giving one row per CDR3 protein. In the table there are almost 200,000 distinct CDR3 sequences, 65% of which are singletons. With 1 base removed from V and 6 bases from J, the gap between germline ends came to 13 bases. The germline V gene encodes CDR1 SEHNR and CDR2 FQNEAQ (reference sequence). The CDR3 consists of 14 residues. RNA isolated from unsorted whole blood supplied the blood RNA, with germline DNA also extracted.

The source is a woman aged 55 to 70 with primary liver carcinoma and hepatitis B virus infection. The specimen was peripheral blood. This rearrangement joins TRBV7-9 to TRBJ2-7; weak D call: TRBD2 (6 bases). The CDR3: CASSLGGRGGEQYF. CDR3 nucleotide sequence: TGTGCCAGCAGCTTAGGCGGTAGGGGAGGCGAGCAGTACTTC.